What follows are 31 T cell receptor beta chains derived from one specimen sequenced in a study of cytomegalovirus exposure and HLA in healthy donors. This PCR relied on a set of 60 Vbeta primers and 13 Jbeta primers. TCRdb keeps only in-frame clones here, not all; method: immunoSEQ multiplex PCR. The sample shows about 170,000 clones, around three quarters of them seen only once. The sample consisted of PBMCs. These receptors came from a woman aged 45-65 years in good health and CMV-seropositive.

This chain joins TRBV7-9 and TRBJ2-5, with 7 bases lining up with TRBD2. Germline lookup yields CDR1 SEHNR and CDR2 FQNEAQ (reference sequence). The junction had 12 bases not matched to a gene; V was cut back by 5 bases and J by 6 bases. This CDR3 is 15 amino acids long. CDR3 residues: CASSPGEGNKKTQYF. CDR3 sequence (DNA): TGTGCCAGCAGCCCGGGGGAGGGTAACAAAAAGACCCAGTACTTC.

The chain combines TRBV19 with TRBJ2-7; a possible D gene is TRBD2 (7 bases). Trimming left V 6 bases short and J 6 bases short, with 18 bases between. Looked up from germline, CDR1 is LNHDA and CDR2 is SQIVND (reference sequence). The CDR3 extends over 14 amino acids. Written as DNA, the CDR3 is TGTGCCAGTAGGAAAGGGGGGGCGAAAAGCGAGCAGTACTTC. It codes for CASRKGGAKSEQYF.

This chain uses TRBV7-2 with TRBJ1-4; D is unresolved. V lost 2 bases and J 8 bases, leaving 18 bases between the germline ends. In germline, CDR1 is SGHTA, CDR2 FQGNSA. There are 16 residues in the CDR3. The CDR3, as DNA: TGTGCCAGCAGCTTAATATACGGGGAGGTGGGCGAAAAACTGTTTTTT. It codes for CASSLIYGEVGEKLFF. Drawing the rest from reference TRBV7-2 and TRBJ1-4, the complete variable domain is GAGVSQSPSNKVTEKGKDVELRCDPISGHTALYWYRQSLGQGLEFLIYFQGNSAPDKSGLPSDRFSAERTGGSVSTLTIQRTQQEDSAVYLCASSLIYGEVGEKLFFGSGTQLSVL.

This chain joins TRBV19 and TRBJ1-2, with a weak D call TRBD1 (6 bases). The CDR3 consists of 14 residues. CDR1 is LNHDA and CDR2 is SQIVND in the germline V gene (reference sequence). V gave up 5 bases and J gave up 0 bases, with 10 bases separating them. This chain's CDR3 is CASSVQGPNYGYTF. CDR3 DNA: TGTGCCAGTAGTGTACAGGGCCCTAACTATGGCTACACCTTC.

The chain is built from TRBV28 and TRBJ2-7; the match to TRBD2 covers 8 bases. This CDR3 region has 14 residues. The trim removed 7 bases at V and 3 bases at J, leaving 8 bases unmatched. Looked up from germline, CDR1 is MDHEN and CDR2 is SYDVKM. The CDR3 sequence: CASINHGGGYEQYF. Here the CDR3 DNA reads TGTGCCAGCATTAACCACGGGGGGGGCTACGAGCAGTACTTC.

The chain couples TRBV6-5 to TRBJ1-3; D not resolved. The CDR3 is 15 amino acids. Germline assignment: CDR1 MNHEY and CDR2 SVGAGI. Trimming took off 5 bases at V and 0 bases at J, with 11 bases between the two ends. The CDR3 reads CASSPTDFSGNTIYF. Written as DNA, the CDR3 is TGTGCCAGCAGTCCCACTGACTTCTCTGGAAACACCATATATTTT.

V is TRBV4-3 and J is TRBJ2-1, with 9 nucleotides matching TRBD2. CDR3 length: 16 residues. Germline V lookup: CDR1 LGHNA, CDR2 YSLEER. V shed 2 bases, J shed 3 bases, and the junction held 5 bases outside the gene matches. The CDR3 nucleotides are TGCGCCAGCAGCCAATCCTCTAGCGGGAACTACAATGAGCAGTTCTTC. Protein product: CASSQSSSGNYNEQFF.

J is TRBJ2-2 and V is TRBV19, with a possible D match to TRBD1 (5 bases). Per the germline V gene, CDR1 is LNHDA and CDR2 is SQIVND (reference sequence). CDR3 size: 17 residues. V gave up 3 bases and J gave up 6 bases, with 20 bases separating them. CDR3 loop: CASSIARRAGYAGELFF. The CDR3 bases are TGTGCCAGTAGTATTGCGAGACGGGCAGGGTACGCCGGGGAGCTGTTTTTT. The full variable domain, completed using reference TRBV19 and TRBJ2-2, is DGGITQSPKYLFRKEGQNVTLSCEQNLNHDAMYWYRQDPGQGLRLIYYSQIVNDFQKGDIAEGYSVSREKKESFPLTVTSAQKNPTAFYLCASSIARRAGYAGELFFGEGSRLTVL.

This clone was found a few times. J is TRBJ2-5 and V is TRBV6-4; TRBD1 might be the D (6 bases). Per germline, CDR1 MRHNA and CDR2 SNTAGT. Trimming stripped 2 bases from V and 7 bases from J, with 20 bases between. The length of the CDR3 is 16 residues. The CDR3 region is CASSDRAGTRAGTQYF. The CDR3 DNA sequence: TGTGCCAGCAGTGACCGAGCCGGGACACGGGCAGGGACCCAGTACTTC.

This clone was detected only a few times. The J gene is TRBJ1-2, the V gene TRBV7-2; no firm D call. This CDR3 region has 14 residues. V lost 1 base to trimming and J lost 4 bases, with 10 bases between them. Germline loops: CDR1 SGHTA, CDR2 FQGNSA. CDR3 DNA sequence: TGTGCCAGCAGCTTAGAACACCGAATCTATGGCTACACCTTC. This codes for CASSLEHRIYGYTF.

The chain uses TRBV7-6 and TRBJ2-3; 9 positions match TRBD2. V was pared by 0 bases and J by 2 bases, with 3 bases of the junction left unmatched. The germline V gene has CDR1 SGHVS and CDR2 FNYEAQ. The CDR3 contains 16 residues. The CDR3 here is CASSLALAGPTDTQYF. CDR3 bases: TGTGCCAGCAGCTTAGCGCTAGCGGGACCCACAGATACGCAGTATTTT.

As for this clone: Its ends do not fully match the called genes, so a read error is possible. The genes are TRBV18 and TRBJ1-5, with 11 bases matching TRBD1. This CDR3 comprises 16 residues. From germline, CDR1 is KGHSH and CDR2 LQKENI. The CDR3 DNA follows: TGTGCCAGCCCACCTATCTTCCGGGACAGGGGGCAGCCCCAGCATTTT. Its protein is CASPPIFRDRGQPQHF.

V gene TRBV5-1 combines with J gene TRBJ2-1, with a possible D match to TRBD1 (6 bases). CDR1 and CDR2 from the germline V gene are SGHRS and YFSETQ. The CDR3 runs 14 residues. V shed 3 bases and J shed 3 bases, with 10 bases lying between them. In DNA form, the CDR3 reads TGCGCCAGCAGCTCCCGGGACATCTACAATGAGCAGTTCTTC. This codes for CASSSRDIYNEQFF.

The rearrangement links TRBV7-9 to TRBJ2-4; 7 positions agree with TRBD2. Trimming took 5 bases from V and 3 from J; bases not matched to a gene: 7. CDR1 SEHNR and CDR2 FQNEAQ come from the germline V gene (reference sequence). This CDR3 region has 15 residues. The CDR3 DNA reads TGTGCCAGCAGCACTCCGGGGGGAGGCAAAAACATTCAGTACTTC. Protein product: CASSTPGGGKNIQYF.

The CDR3 protein is CASRGPGQGNYGYTF. The CDR3 nucleotides are TGTGCCAGCAGGGGTCCGGGACAAGGGAACTATGGCTACACCTTC. The chain employs TRBV6-5 and TRBJ1-2; D might be TRBD1 (6 bases). The V end was cut by 6 bases, the J end by 2 bases, with 16 bases between. Germline assignment: CDR1 MNHEY and CDR2 SVGAGI. The CDR3 has 15 amino acids.

This chain connects TRBV9 to TRBJ1-3; TRBD1 is a possible D gene (6 bases). The CDR3 spans 16 residues. V lost 2 bases and J 0 bases, leaving 12 bases between the germline ends. Germline V gene lookup returns CDR1 SGDLS and CDR2 YYNGEE. CDR3 sequence reads: CASSVTTGNSGNTIYF. The CDR3, as DNA: TGTGCCAGCAGCGTCACGACAGGAAACTCTGGAAACACCATATATTTT.

This rearrangement joins TRBV19 to TRBJ2-5; 7 nucleotides align to TRBD1. The DNA end favors TRBJ2-7, so the J call may be wrong. Germline-derived CDR1 and CDR2 are LNHDA and SQIVND (reference sequence). This CDR3 is built from 14 residues. The CDR3 DNA reads as TGTGCCAGTAGTATTCGACAGGGCCGTAGCGAGCAGTACTTC. It codes for CASSIRQGRSEQYF.

V is TRBV5-6 and J is TRBJ2-1, with 9 bases aligning to TRBD1. The junction had 13 bases not matched to a gene; V was cut back by 4 bases and J by 2 bases. CDR3 length: 18 amino acids. CDR1 SGHDT and CDR2 YYEEEE come from the germline V gene. In DNA, the CDR3 is TGTGCCAGCAGCGATCGGACAGGGGTGTCTAAAACCTACAATGAGCAGTTCTTC. This gives the protein CASSDRTGVSKTYNEQFF.

V is TRBV10-3 and J is TRBJ1-5; weak D call: TRBD1 (5 bases). The CDR3 extends over 13 amino acids. Trimming took 4 bases from V and 5 from J, leaving 9 bases between them. Per germline, CDR1 ENHRY and CDR2 SYGVKD. This chain's CDR3 is CAISAGEDQPQHF. DNA of the CDR3: TGTGCCATCAGTGCGGGGGAGGATCAGCCCCAGCATTTT.

The chain carries TRBV18 and TRBJ2-5; 14 bases fit TRBD2. The CDR3 is 19 amino acids. The germline V gene has CDR1 KGHSH and CDR2 LQKENI. Trimming took 3 bases from V and 5 from J; bases not matched to a gene: 14. Here the CDR3 DNA reads TGTGCCAGCTCACCGCCCTCAAGACTAGCGGGGGGGCATTCGGAGACCCAGTACTTC. Its protein product is CASSPPSRLAGGHSETQYF.

Comment on this clone: The junction departs from the called germline gene at one end, perhaps through a read error. The V gene is TRBV7-9, the J gene TRBJ2-1; no clear D. CDR1 is SEHNR, CDR2 FQNEAQ, per germline (reference sequence). The CDR3 is 11 residues long. CDR3 residues: CSSSFRSEQFF. The CDR3, as DNA: TGTTCCAGCAGCTTTAGGAGTGAGCAGTTCTTC.

The V and J genes are TRBV7-2 and TRBJ2-3; TRBD1 is a possible D gene (6 bases). Between the trimmed V and J ends, which lost 5 bases and 7 bases, there was a span of 16 bases. The CDR3 length is 14 residues. CDR1 is SGHTA and CDR2 is FQGNSA in the germline V gene. CDR3 amino acids: CASSVGPGVYTQYF. In DNA, the CDR3 is TGTGCCAGCAGCGTGGGCCCAGGGGTGTATACGCAGTATTTT.

The chain employs TRBV28 and TRBJ1-6; a possible D gene is TRBD1 (6 bases). The CDR3 extends over 17 amino acids. Trimming stripped 3 bases from V and 8 bases from J, with 20 bases between. CDR1 is MDHEN, CDR2 SYDVKM, per germline. CDR3 sequence reads: CASSLRGVRGTDSPLHF. The CDR3 DNA reads as TGTGCCAGCAGTTTGCGAGGAGTCAGGGGCACGGATTCACCCCTCCACTTT.

This sequence joins TRBV19 and TRBJ1-5; 7 nucleotides line up with TRBD1. V gave up 5 bases and J gave up 6 bases; unmatched junction bases: 10. Germline CDR1 reads LNHDA; CDR2 reads SQIVND (reference sequence). The CDR3 is 15 amino acids. The CDR3 bases are TGTGCCAGTAGTTTAAGAGGGGGCTCGGGTCAGCCCCAGCATTTT. As protein: CASSLRGGSGQPQHF. Based on the CDR3 plus reference TRBV19 and TRBJ1-5, the full variable domain is DGGITQSPKYLFRKEGQNVTLSCEQNLNHDAMYWYRQDPGQGLRLIYYSQIVNDFQKGDIAEGYSVSREKKESFPLTVTSAQKNPTAFYLCASSLRGGSGQPQHFGDGTRLSIL.

Only one count was recorded for this clone. The J gene is TRBJ1-3, the V gene TRBV4-1, with D tentatively TRBD1 (6 bases). Germline V gene data show CDR1 as MGHRA and CDR2 as YSYEKL. The CDR3 totals 17 residues. V lost 4 bases, J lost 4 bases, and 20 bases lay in between. CDR3 sequence reads: CASSLPLRQDSGNTIYF. The CDR3 DNA reads as TGCGCCAGCAGCCTACCTCTGAGACAGGATTCGGGAAACACCATATATTTT.

This clone has a single count. The CDR3 here is CASSGRGSSYEQYF. CDR3 sequence (DNA): TGTGCCAGCAGTGGTCGGGGGAGCTCCTACGAGCAGTACTTC. The chain is built from TRBV7-2 and TRBJ2-7, with TRBD2 as a possible D gene (6 bases). CDR3 length: 14 amino acids. Germline V gene sequence: CDR1 SGHTA, CDR2 FQGNSA. The V gene lost 6 bases and the J gene lost 0 bases, with 12 bases spanning the gap. Full variable domain (rest looked up from reference TRBV7-2 and TRBJ2-7): GAGVSQSPSNKVTEKGKDVELRCDPISGHTALYWYRQSLGQGLEFLIYFQGNSAPDKSGLPSDRFSAERTGGSVSTLTIQRTQQEDSAVYLCASSGRGSSYEQYFGPGTRLTVT.

Concerning this clone: A read error may produce the germline difference seen at one junction end. The chain uses TRBV7-3 and TRBJ1-1; no clear D. Germline V lookup: CDR1 SGHTA, CDR2 FQGTGA. The CDR3 is 13 residues long. The CDR3 nucleotides are TGTGCCAGCAGCGTAACCGGGAACACTGAAGCTTTCTTT. Amino acid sequence: CASSVTGNTEAFF.

The CDR3 DNA is TGTGCCAGCAGCAGGGATAGCGGGCGGCGCGGGGATACGCAGTATTTT. Translation: CASSRDSGRRGDTQYF. The gene calls are TRBV7-2 and TRBJ2-3, with TRBD2 matching 7 bases. CDR3 size: 16 residues. V shed 5 bases, J shed 6 bases, and the junction held 14 bases outside the gene matches. Germline-derived CDR1 and CDR2 are SGHTA and FQGNSA. The full variable domain, its missing parts supplied by reference TRBV7-2 and TRBJ2-3, is GAGVSQSPSNKVTEKGKDVELRCDPISGHTALYWYRQSLGQGLEFLIYFQGNSAPDKSGLPSDRFSAERTGGSVSTLTIQRTQQEDSAVYLCASSRDSGRRGDTQYFGPGTRLTVL.

This clone was recorded once. This chain uses TRBV7-2 with TRBJ2-2; TRBD2 agrees at 7 bases. The germline CDR1 and CDR2 sequences are SGHTA and FQGNSA. The CDR3 has 15 residues. V was clipped by 5 bases and J by 7 bases; unmatched bases: 10. The CDR3 coding sequence is TGTGCCAGCAGCCGGGCAAGCGGGACGAGCGGGGAGCTGTTTTTT. It specifies CASSRASGTSGELFF.

The chain employs TRBV10-2 and TRBJ2-3; maybe TRBD1 (6 bases). The germline V and J ends were trimmed by 4 bases and 2 bases, with 10 bases remaining between them. The CDR3 is made up of 14 amino acids. Germline V gives CDR1 WSHSY, CDR2 SAAADI. CDR3: CASSVDRNTDTQYF. The CDR3 DNA follows: TGCGCCAGCAGTGTCGACAGGAACACAGATACGCAGTATTTT.

The chain employs TRBV7-9 and TRBJ2-5; 9 bases align to TRBD1. The J call may not be correct, given that the DNA end is closer to TRBJ2-7. Germline CDR1 SEHNR, CDR2 FQNEAQ (reference sequence). The CDR3 loop spans 15 amino acids. For the CDR3, the DNA is TGTGCCAGCAGCTTAGCTGGGACAGGGTACTACGAGCAGTACTTC. It encodes CASSLAGTGYYEQYF.